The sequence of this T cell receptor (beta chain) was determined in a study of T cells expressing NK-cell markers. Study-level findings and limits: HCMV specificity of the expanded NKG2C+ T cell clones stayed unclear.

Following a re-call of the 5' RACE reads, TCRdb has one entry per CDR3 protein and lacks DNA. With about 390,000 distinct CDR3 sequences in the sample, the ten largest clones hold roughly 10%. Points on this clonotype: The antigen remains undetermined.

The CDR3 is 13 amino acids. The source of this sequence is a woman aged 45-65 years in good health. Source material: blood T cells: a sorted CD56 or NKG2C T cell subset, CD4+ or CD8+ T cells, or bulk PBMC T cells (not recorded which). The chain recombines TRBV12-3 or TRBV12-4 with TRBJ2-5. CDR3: CASSFGDRETQYF.